The T cell receptor (beta chain) under discussion was sequenced for a study of blood T cells in healthy people across ages. Primed by a sample-barcoded 5' primer and a J-beta primer mix, a second PCR proceeded for roughly 7 to 12 cycles. A single record per CDR3 protein comes from TCRdb applying MiXCR to the 5' RACE reads. The table has 1,300,000 or so distinct CDR3 sequences, around 59% seen once. V lost 4 bases to trimming and J lost 10 bases, with 14 bases between them. CDR1 is MNHEY, CDR2 SVGEGT, per germline. The CDR3 sequence is 14 residues long. Note on this clonotype: What it binds is not known.

Study-level findings and limits: Per-million-T-cell TCR beta diversity fell roughly linearly with age.

This TCR was sampled from a man between 18 and 35 years old in good health. Sequenced material: blood. This rearrangement joins TRBV6-2 or TRBV6-3 to TRBJ1-6, with D tentatively TRBD1 (5 bases). CDR3 sequence reads: CASSSSLDSSPLHF. The CDR3 DNA reads TGTGCCAGCAGTTCATCCCTAGACAGCTCACCCCTCCACTTT.